This record concerns one TCR beta chain sequence. Its antigen remains undetermined. There are no base qualities to consult, and no much larger clone falls within one base. The immunoSEQ Assay, a bias-controlled multiplex PCR, was used to amplify TCRbeta CDR3 regions from genomic DNA. For the original study's pipeline: Nucleated cell counts per sample were estimated from amplification of reference gene primers within the assay. To quantify the absolute abundance of each unique TCRbeta CDR3 rearrangement, sequence reads were collapsed and filtered. For each sample, productive Simpson clonality was calculated by taking the square root of Simpson's diversity index across productive rearrangements. TCRdb stores this immuneACCESS table with in-frame sequences only. Part of the clones is absent; in the studies checked, under half of the shortfall reflects unresolved V genes, and no reason is known for the rest. D and trimming were read from the DNA, whereas the V and J calls and clone size are those reported in that table. The sample table shows about 330,000 clones, and over 75% are seen once. The ten largest account for about 5.4% of the sample.

Germline trimming amounts to 6 bases on V and 3 bases on J, with 4 as the count of junction bases outside the gene matches. The CDR3 numbers 13 residues from cysteine through phenylalanine. The DNA shown is the 39-base CDR3, in frame from base 1. Sequences MNHEY (CDR1) and SVGAGI (CDR2) are obtained from the germline V gene. The sample is drawn from a study of blood T cell repertoires in COVID-19 (dated by TCRdb to 2019 to 2021). Background for the entire study: The collaborator samples originated in the United States, Italy and Spain and spanned the acute and convalescent phases of COVID-19. Nearly every sample came with metadata listing a de-identified subject ID, COVID-19 status, age in years and sex. Where available, HLA class I and class II types were obtained from metadata supplied by the sample provider rather than from assay-based typing. The repertoires were released in a freely available public database intended as a resource for research on the immune response to SARS-CoV-2. The material from the prospective study consisted of cDNA or gDNA derived from T cells, B-cell-depleted T cells, or PBMCs. Deeply sampled blood TCRbeta repertoires from subjects exposed to, actively infected with, or recovered from COVID-19 were included in the dataset. Samples came from the ongoing ImmuneRACE study (first 160 participants) plus 1,254 subjects from 6 global collaborators.

Participants in the prospective study were enrolled through a virtual design, were aged about 18 to 100 years, and lived in roughly 25 United States geographic areas. In the prospective study, participants were assigned to cohorts based on the clinical history participants reported in a screening survey and a study questionnaire. Recovered participants in ImmuneRACE Cohort 3 were defined as having two consecutive negative NP/OP PCR tests, clearance from a healthcare professional, or resolution of symptoms. Mobile phlebotomists in the prospective study collected whole blood, serum and a nasopharyngeal or oropharyngeal swab from every participant. Additional blood draws and questionnaires over an approximately two-month period could optionally be provided by prospective study participants. Before DNA extraction, blood samples from the prospective study were shipped at room temperature or frozen.

The investigation overall reported the following: How much clinical and demographic metadata was included differed by source and by participant, and the metadata was provided uncurated.

The V and J segments used are TRBV6-5 and TRBJ1-1; TRBD1 matches 7 bases in the middle. Sample: PBMCs or T cells enriched from blood (not recorded which). This TCR came from a woman aged 25 to 39 who had recovered from COVID-19. The DNA is as follows: TGTGCCAGCAGCGCCGACAGGGACACTGAAGCTTTCTTT. It specifies CASSADRDTEAFF.